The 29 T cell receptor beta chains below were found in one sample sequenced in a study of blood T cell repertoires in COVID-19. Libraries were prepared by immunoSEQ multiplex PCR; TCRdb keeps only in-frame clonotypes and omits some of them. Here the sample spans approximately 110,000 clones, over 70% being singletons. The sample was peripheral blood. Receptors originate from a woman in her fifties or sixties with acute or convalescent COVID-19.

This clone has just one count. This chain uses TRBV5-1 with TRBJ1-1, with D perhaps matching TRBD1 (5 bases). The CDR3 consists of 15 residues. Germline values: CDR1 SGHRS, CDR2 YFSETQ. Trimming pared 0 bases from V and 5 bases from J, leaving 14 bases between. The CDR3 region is CASSLAGGGFTEAFF. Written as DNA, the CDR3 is TGCGCCAGCAGCTTGGCCGGGGGAGGGTTTACTGAAGCTTTCTTT.

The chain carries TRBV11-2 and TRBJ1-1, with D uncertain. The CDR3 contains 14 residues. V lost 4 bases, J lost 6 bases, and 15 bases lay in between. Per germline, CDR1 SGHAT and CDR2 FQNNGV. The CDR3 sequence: CASSSPRDTAEAFF. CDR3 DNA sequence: TGTGCCAGCAGCTCCCCCCGCGACACCGCTGAAGCTTTCTTT.

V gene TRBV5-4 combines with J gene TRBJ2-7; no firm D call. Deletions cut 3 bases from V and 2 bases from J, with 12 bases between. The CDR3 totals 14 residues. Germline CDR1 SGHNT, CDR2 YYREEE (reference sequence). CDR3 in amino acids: CASSSGPAAYEQYF. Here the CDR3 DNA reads TGTGCCAGCAGCTCGGGTCCGGCGGCCTACGAGCAGTACTTC.

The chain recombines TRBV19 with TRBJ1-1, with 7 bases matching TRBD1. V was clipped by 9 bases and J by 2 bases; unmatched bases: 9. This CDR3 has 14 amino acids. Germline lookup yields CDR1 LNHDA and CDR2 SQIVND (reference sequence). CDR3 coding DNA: TGTGCCAGCGGGGACAGCTCGATAAACACTGAAGCTTTCTTT. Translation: CASGDSSINTEAFF.

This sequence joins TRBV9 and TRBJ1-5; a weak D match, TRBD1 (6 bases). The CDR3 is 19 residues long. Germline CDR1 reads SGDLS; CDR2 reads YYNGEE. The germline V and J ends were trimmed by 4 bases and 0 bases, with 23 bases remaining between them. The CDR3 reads CASSPRGPIRAYSNQPQHF. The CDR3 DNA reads TGTGCCAGCAGCCCCAGGGGACCTATCCGGGCGTATAGCAATCAGCCCCAGCATTTT.

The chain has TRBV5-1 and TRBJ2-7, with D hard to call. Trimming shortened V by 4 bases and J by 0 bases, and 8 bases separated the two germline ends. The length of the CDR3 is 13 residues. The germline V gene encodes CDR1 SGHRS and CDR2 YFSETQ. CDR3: CASSALSSYEQYF. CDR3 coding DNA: TGCGCCAGCAGCGCCCTCAGCTCCTACGAGCAGTACTTC.

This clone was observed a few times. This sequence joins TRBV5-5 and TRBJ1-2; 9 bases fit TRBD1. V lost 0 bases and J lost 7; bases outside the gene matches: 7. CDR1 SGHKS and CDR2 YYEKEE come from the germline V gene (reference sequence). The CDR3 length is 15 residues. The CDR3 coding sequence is TGTGCCAGCAGCTTGGAGGGACAGGGTCAGGGTGGCTACACCTTC. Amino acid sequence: CASSLEGQGQGGYTF.

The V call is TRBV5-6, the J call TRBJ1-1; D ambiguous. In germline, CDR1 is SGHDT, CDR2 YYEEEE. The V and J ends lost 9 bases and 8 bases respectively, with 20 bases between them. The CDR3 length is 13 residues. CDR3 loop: CATHFIGRSEAFF. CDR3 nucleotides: TGTGCCACCCACTTCATCGGGAGGTCAGAAGCTTTCTTT.

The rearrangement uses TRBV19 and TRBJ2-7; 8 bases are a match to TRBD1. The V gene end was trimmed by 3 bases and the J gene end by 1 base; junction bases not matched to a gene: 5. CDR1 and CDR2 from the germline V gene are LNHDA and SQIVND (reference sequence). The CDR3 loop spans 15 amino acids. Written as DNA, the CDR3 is TGTGCCAGTAGTATCCAGGGGACAGGATCCTACGAGCAGTACTTC. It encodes CASSIQGTGSYEQYF.

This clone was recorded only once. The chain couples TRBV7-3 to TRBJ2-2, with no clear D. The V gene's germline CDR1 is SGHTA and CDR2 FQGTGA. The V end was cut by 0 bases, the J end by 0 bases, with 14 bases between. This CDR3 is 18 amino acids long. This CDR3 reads CASSLTPPQFSNTGELFF. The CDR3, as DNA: TGTGCCAGCAGCTTAACCCCGCCACAGTTTTCGAACACCGGGGAGCTGTTTTTT.

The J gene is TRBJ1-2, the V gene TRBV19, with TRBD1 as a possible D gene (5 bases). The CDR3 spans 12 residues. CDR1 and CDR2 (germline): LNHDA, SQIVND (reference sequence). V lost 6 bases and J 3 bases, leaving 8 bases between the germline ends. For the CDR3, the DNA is TGTGCCAGTAGCGACAGTTACTATGGCTACACCTTC. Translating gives CASSDSYYGYTF.

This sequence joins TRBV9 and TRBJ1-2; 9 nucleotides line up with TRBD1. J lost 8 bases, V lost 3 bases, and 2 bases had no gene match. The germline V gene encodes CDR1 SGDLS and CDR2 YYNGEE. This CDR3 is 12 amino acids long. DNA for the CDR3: TGTGCCAGCAGCGCCACAGGGGGCGGCTACACCTTC. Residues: CASSATGGGYTF.

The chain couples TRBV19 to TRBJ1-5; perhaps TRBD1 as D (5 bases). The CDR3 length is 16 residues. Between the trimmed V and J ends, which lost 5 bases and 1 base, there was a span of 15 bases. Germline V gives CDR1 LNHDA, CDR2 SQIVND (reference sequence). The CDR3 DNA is TGTGCCAGTAGTTCCCGGCAGGGTGCAAGCAATCAGCCCCAGCATTTT. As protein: CASSSRQGASNQPQHF.

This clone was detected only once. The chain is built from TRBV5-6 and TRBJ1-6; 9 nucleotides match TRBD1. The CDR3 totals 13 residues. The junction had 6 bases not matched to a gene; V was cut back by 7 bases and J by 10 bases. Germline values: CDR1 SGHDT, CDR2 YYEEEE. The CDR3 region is CASQGTGRSPLHF. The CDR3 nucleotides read TGTGCCAGCCAAGGGACAGGGCGATCACCCCTCCACTTT.

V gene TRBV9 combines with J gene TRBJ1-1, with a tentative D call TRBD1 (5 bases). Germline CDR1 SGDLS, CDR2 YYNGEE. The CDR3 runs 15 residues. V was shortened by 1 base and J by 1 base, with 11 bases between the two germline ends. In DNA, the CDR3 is TGTGCCAGCAGCGTACGGGGGTTATCGAACACTGAAGCTTTCTTT. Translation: CASSVRGLSNTEAFF.

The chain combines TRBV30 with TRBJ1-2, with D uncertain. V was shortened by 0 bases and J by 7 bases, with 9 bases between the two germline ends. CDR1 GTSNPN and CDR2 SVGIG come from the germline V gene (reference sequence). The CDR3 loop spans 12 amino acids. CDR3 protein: CAWSVVGGGYTF. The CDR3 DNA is TGTGCCTGGAGTGTAGTCGGTGGTGGCTACACCTTC.

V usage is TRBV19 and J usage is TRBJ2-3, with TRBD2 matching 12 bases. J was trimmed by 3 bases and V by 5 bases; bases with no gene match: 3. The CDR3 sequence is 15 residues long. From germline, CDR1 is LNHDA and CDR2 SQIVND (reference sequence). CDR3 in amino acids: CASSSLAGGTDTQYF. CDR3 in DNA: TGTGCCAGTAGTTCCCTAGCGGGGGGGACAGATACGCAGTATTTT.

The CDR3 DNA reads TGCGCCAGCAGCCAAGAAAGGGCAGGGAACTATGGCTACACCTTC. Translated: CASSQERAGNYGYTF. This chain uses TRBV4-1 with TRBJ1-2; tentative D call: TRBD1 (5 bases). CDR1 and CDR2 (germline): MGHRA, YSYEKL. The V end was cut by 0 bases, the J end by 2 bases, with 10 bases between. CDR3 length: 15 amino acids.

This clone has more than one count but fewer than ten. CDR3 sequence reads: CASSQEGLAGGLLRTGELFF. The CDR3 DNA reads TGTGCCAGCAGCCAAGAGGGACTAGCGGGGGGCCTCCTGCGTACCGGGGAGCTGTTTTTT. The chain recombines TRBV4-2 with TRBJ2-2, with 15 bases fitting TRBD2. V lost 0 bases to trimming and J lost 5 bases; unmatched junction nucleotides: 10. The CDR3 has 20 amino acids. Germline CDR1 reads LGHNA; CDR2 reads YNFKEQ.

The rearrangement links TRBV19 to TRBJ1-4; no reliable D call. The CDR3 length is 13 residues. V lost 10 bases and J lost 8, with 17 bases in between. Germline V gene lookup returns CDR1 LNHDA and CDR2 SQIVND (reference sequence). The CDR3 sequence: CATQEGLGEKLFF. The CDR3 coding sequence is TGTGCCACCCAGGAGGGCTTGGGGGAAAAACTGTTTTTT.

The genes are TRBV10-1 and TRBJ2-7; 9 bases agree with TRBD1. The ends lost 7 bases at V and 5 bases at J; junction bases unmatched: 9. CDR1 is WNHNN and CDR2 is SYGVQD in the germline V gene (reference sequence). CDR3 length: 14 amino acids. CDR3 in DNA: TGCGCCAGCACTGCCGGGACAGGGAAGAACGAGCAGTACTTC. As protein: CASTAGTGKNEQYF.

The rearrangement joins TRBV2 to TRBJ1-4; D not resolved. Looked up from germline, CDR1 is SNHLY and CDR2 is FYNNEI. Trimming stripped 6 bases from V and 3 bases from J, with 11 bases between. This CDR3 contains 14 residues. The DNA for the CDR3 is TGTGCCAGCAGGAGAAATCTTGCTAATGAAAAACTGTTTTTT. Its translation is CASRRNLANEKLFF.

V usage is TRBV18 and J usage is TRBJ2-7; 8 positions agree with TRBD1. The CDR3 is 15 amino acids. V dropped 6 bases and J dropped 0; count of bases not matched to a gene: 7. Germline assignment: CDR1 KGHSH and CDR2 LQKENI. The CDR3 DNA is TGTGCCAGCTCTCAGACAGGGGAGACCTCCTACGAGCAGTACTTC. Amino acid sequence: CASSQTGETSYEQYF.

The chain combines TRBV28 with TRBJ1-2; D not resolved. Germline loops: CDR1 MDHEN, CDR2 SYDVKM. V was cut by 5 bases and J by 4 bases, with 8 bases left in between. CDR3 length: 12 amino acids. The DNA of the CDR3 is TGTGCCAGCAGTACCGGGGTCTATGGCTACACCTTC. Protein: CASSTGVYGYTF.

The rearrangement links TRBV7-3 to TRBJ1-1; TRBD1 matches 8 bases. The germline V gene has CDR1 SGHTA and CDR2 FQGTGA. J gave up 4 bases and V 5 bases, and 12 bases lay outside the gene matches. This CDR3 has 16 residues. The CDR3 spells CASSAKQGARVTEAFF. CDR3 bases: TGTGCCAGCAGCGCAAAGCAGGGGGCGAGGGTCACTGAAGCTTTCTTT.

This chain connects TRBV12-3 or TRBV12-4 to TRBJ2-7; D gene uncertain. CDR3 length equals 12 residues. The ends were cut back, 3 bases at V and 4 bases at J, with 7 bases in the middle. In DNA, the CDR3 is TGTGCCAGCAGTTTTCGTGTATACGAGCAGTACTTC. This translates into CASSFRVYEQYF.

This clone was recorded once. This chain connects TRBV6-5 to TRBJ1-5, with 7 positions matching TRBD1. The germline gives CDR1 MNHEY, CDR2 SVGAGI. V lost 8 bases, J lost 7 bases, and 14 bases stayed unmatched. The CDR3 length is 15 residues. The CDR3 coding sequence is TGTGCCAGCTCTAGGCAGGGGGATTTCGGACAGCCCCAGCATTTT. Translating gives CASSRQGDFGQPQHF.

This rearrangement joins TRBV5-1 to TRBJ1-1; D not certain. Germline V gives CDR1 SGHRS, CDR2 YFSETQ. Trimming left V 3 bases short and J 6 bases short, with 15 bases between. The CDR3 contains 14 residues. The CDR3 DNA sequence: TGCGCCAGCAGCTCGGTCGGGGAGGGAGCTGAAGCTTTCTTT. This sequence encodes CASSSVGEGAEAFF.

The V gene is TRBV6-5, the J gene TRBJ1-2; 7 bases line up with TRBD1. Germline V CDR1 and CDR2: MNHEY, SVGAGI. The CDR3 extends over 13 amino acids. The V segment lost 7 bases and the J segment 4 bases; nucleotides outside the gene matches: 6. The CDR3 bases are TGTGCCAGCACCCCGGGACAGCCCTATGGCTACACCTTC. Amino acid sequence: CASTPGQPYGYTF.